This T cell receptor beta chain came from a study of molecular identifiers for immune sequencing clone quantification (dated by TCRdb to 2017 to 2018). A note on the overall study: For a replicate experiment, RNA from around 20,000 or 99,000 naive CD8 T cells was divided into five aliquots, of which four were sequenced. This methods study used CD8 T cells to benchmark TCR RNA copy counting and molecular-identifier clustering-based TCR repertoire sequencing (MIDCIRS).

Results the study describes overall, beyond this receptor: The naive libraries included spiked-in Jurkat TCR RNA (about nine copies' worth), and this Jurkat TCR RNA is not part of the donor repertoire. Approximately 3 recovered TCR RNA copies per cell were obtained by modeling, versus about 10 by digital PCR, implying a capture efficiency of approximately 27%. A single cell's worth of spiked-in Jurkat TCR RNA was reported detectable even among about a million naive CD8 T cells. When barcode sub-clustering was not used, chimeric consensus sequences inflated TCR diversity, with chimeras reaching as high as 47%. Identical TCR molecules sharing a barcode could cause highly expanded clone sizes to be underestimated. In CMV-specific effector cells, clones with more than 20 RNA copies contained over 98% of molecules, whereas in naive cells such clones contained under 1% of molecules.

Note on this clonotype: Its antigen target is currently unknown. Within one base of it there is no much larger clone, and no base qualities were kept.

Preparation of the library involved PCR. The run used a NextSeq 500. Bulk TCR libraries were made following a previously described method, with the TCR primers given in Table S5. Purification of total RNA was performed with the Qiagen AllPrep DNA/RNA kit. Reads from multiple sequencing runs of the same library were pooled before analysis. The source study handled its data this way. Only reads with exact TCR constant sequence were kept, trimmed to 150 nt, and grouped by their 12-nt molecular barcodes. Reads within each barcode group were sub-clustered using a 15% Levenshtein threshold, and quality-weighted consensus sequences were constructed for each RNA molecule. Non-functional sequences were discarded, and so were lower-count sequences lying one edit away from another sequence. Barcode sub-clusters with fewer than 20% of the maximum read count were removed, based on fitting two negative binomial distributions. TCRdb itself trimmed the public reads at Q25 with fastp, ran MiXCR and retained productive beta chains. Every distinct CDR3 protein forms one entry, paired with its most common genes and DNA. The authors' filters were not applied to this entry. For this sample there are around 480,000 distinct CDR3 sequences; about 26% appear just once. The top ten clones comprise over 0.6% of the sample.

Naive CD8 T cell libraries were made from around 20,000 to 1,000,000 sorted cells using 10%, 30% or 50% of purified RNA. Naive CD8 T cells were FACS-sorted as CD8+CD4-CCR7+CD45RA+ on a BD FACSAria II into RLT Plus buffer. To test detection sensitivity, Jurkat RNA equal to ten TCR copies was added to samples of about 20,000-1,100,000 naive CD8 T cells. CD8 T cells were enriched using RosetteSep CD8+ T Cell Enrichment Cocktail and Ficoll-Paque, and the enriched cells then underwent ACK red cell lysis. A distance of 11 bases separates the germline ends of V and J, which lose 8 bases and 4 bases respectively. The CDR3, from cysteine to phenylalanine, totals 12 residues. The CDR3 DNA has 36 bases and is translated from base 1. The germline V gene specifies MNHEY as CDR1 and SVGEGT as CDR2.

This sequence uses TRBV6-2 or TRBV6-3 and TRBJ1-1; TRBD1 is possibly the D segment (5 matching bases). Sequencing was performed on naive CD8+ T cells from blood, with Jurkat cell RNA spiked in. The sample's cell subset or site label is to be understood as: FACS-sorted CD8+CD4-CCR7+CD45RA+ naive T cells. This TCR was sampled from a human donor in good health. Some libraries in this study had Jurkat cell RNA spiked in. The CDR3 protein sequence reads: CASAKGSTEAFF. The base sequence is TGTGCCAGCGCGAAGGGGAGCACTGAAGCTTTCTTT.